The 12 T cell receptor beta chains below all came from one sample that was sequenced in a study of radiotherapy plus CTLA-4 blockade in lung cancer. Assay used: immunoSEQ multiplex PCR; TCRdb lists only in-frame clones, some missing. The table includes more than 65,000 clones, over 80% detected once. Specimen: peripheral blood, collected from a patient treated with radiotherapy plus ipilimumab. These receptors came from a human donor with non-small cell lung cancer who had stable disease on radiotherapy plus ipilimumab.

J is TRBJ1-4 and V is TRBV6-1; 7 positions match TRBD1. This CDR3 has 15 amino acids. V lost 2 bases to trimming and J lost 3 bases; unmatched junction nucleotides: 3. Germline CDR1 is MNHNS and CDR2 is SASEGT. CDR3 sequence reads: CASSEWTGSNEKLFF. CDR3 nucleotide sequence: TGTGCCAGCAGTGAATGGACAGGATCTAATGAAAAACTGTTTTTT.

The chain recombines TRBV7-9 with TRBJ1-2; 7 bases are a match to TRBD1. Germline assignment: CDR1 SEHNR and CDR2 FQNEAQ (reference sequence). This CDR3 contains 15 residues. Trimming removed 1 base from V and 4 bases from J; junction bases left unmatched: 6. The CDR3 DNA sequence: TGTGCCAGCAGCTTAGAACAGGGGTATTTCTATGGCTACACCTTC. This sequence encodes CASSLEQGYFYGYTF.

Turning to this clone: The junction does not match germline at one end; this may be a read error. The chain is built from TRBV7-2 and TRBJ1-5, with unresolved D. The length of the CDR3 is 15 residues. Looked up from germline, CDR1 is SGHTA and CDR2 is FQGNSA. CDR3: CASRLGMGGNQPQHF. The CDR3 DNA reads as TGTGCCAGCAGGTTAGGGATGGGCGGCAATCAGCCCCAGCATTTT.

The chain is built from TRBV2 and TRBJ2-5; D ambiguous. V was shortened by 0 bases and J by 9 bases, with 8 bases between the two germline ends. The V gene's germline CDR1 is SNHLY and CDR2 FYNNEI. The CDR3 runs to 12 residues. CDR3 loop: CASSEAAIAQYF. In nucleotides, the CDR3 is TGTGCCAGCAGTGAAGCGGCTATTGCCCAGTACTTC.

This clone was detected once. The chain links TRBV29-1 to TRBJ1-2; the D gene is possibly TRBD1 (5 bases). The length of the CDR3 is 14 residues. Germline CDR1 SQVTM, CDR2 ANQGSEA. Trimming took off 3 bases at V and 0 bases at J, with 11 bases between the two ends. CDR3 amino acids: CSVDVGRANYGYTF. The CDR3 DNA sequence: TGCAGCGTTGATGTGGGGCGTGCTAACTATGGCTACACCTTC. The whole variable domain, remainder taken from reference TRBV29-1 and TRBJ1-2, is SAVISQKPSRDICQRGTSLTIQCQVDSQVTMMFWYRQQPGQSLTLIATANQGSEATYESGFVIDKFPISRPNLTFSTLTVSNMSPEDSSIYLCSVDVGRANYGYTFGSGTRLTVV.

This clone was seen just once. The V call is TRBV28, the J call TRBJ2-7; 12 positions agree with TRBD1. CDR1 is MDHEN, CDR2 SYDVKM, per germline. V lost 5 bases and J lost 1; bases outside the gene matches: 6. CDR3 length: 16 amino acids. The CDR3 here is CASSRGQGAISYEQYF. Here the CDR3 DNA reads TGTGCCAGCAGTAGGGGACAGGGGGCTATATCCTACGAGCAGTACTTC.

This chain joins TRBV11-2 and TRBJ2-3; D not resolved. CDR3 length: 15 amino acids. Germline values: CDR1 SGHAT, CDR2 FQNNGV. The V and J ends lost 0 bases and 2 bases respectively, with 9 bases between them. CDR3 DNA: TGTGCCAGCAGCTTAGAGCCCACGTCCACAGATACGCAGTATTTT. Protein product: CASSLEPTSTDTQYF.

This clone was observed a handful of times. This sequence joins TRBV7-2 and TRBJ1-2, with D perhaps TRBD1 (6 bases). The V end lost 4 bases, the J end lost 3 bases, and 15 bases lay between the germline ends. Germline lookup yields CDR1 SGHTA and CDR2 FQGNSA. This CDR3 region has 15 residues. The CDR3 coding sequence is TGTGCCAGCAGCTACGACAGGAGCGCTGACTATGGCTACACCTTC. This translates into CASSYDRSADYGYTF.

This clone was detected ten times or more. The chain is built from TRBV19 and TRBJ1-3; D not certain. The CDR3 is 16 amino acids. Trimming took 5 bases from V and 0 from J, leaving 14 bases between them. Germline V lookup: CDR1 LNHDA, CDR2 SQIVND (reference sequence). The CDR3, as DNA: TGTGCCAGTAGTCTGAGGGAAAAGAGCTCTGGAAACACCATATATTTT. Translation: CASSLREKSSGNTIYF.

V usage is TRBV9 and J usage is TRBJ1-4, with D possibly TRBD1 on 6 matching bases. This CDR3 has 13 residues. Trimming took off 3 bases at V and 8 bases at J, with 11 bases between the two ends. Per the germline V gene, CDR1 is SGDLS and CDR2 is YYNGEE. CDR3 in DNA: TGTGCCAGCAGCGCCGGGACAATGGAAAAACTGTTTTTT. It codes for CASSAGTMEKLFF.

CDR3 in amino acids: CASSREMAYNEQFF. The CDR3 DNA reads TGTGCCAGCAGCAGAGAGATGGCTTATAATGAGCAGTTCTTC. J is TRBJ2-1 and V is TRBV7-2; D ambiguous. Germline V gene lookup returns CDR1 SGHTA and CDR2 FQGNSA. With 5 bases removed from V and 7 bases from J, the gap between germline ends came to 15 bases. The CDR3 spans 14 residues.

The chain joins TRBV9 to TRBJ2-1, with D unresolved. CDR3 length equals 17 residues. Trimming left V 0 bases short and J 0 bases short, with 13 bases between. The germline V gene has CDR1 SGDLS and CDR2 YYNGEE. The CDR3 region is CASSVVPVLSSYNEQFF. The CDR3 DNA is TGTGCCAGCAGCGTAGTTCCGGTCCTGAGCTCCTACAATGAGCAGTTCTTC.